The 9 T cell receptor beta chains listed next were all sequenced from one sample in a study of T cell responses to AZD1222 COVID-19 vaccine. Here immunoSEQ multiplex PCR was the method, and the copy in TCRdb shows in-frame clones only, minus some. The table shows about 150,000 clones, with around 89% occurring only once. The source material was peripheral blood, sampled on day 0 of AZD1222 vaccination. The receptors originated from an adult in good health.

The genes are TRBV15 and TRBJ1-1; the D is unclear. Germline CDR1 is LNHNV and CDR2 is YYDKDF (reference sequence). The CDR3 is 14 amino acids. V dropped 5 bases and J dropped 8 bases, with 18 bases sitting between them. The CDR3 DNA is TGTGCCACCAGCTTGCCCCTCAAGGGCTCCGAAGCTTTCTTT. Translation: CATSLPLKGSEAFF. The full variable domain, with the rest looked up from reference TRBV15 and TRBJ1-1, is DAMVIQNPRYQVTQFGKPVTLSCSQTLNHNVMYWYQQKSSQAPKLLFHYYDKDFNNEADTPDNFQSRRPNTSFCFLDIRSPGLGDTAMYLCATSLPLKGSEAFFGQGTRLTVV.

The chain is built from TRBV10-3 and TRBJ1-1; no clear D. CDR1 and CDR2 (germline): ENHRY, SYGVKD. The CDR3 covers 14 residues. V was pared by 4 bases and J by 0 bases, with 9 bases between. CDR3 protein: CAISAVSMNTEAFF. The CDR3 DNA sequence: TGTGCCATCAGTGCGGTCAGTATGAACACTGAAGCTTTCTTT.

This clone has a single count. Relative to the germline gene, one junction end is altered; a read error may explain this. The chain carries TRBV6-5 and TRBJ2-1, with TRBD2 identical over 9 bases. From germline, CDR1 is MNHEY and CDR2 SVGAGI. This CDR3 is built from 15 residues. The CDR3 nucleotides are TGTGCCAACAGTTACGGGACTAGCCACTACAATGAGCAGTTCTTC. It codes for CANSYGTSHYNEQFF.

This clone occurred once. The rearrangement links TRBV6-5 to TRBJ2-7; D is unclear. The germline V gene has CDR1 MNHEY and CDR2 SVGAGI. The CDR3 covers 15 residues. V was trimmed by 5 bases and J by 6 bases, leaving 20 bases between them. The CDR3 DNA is TGTGCCAGCAGTCCCCCCCTAGAGCGACCGGGCGAGCAGTACTTC. Amino acids: CASSPPLERPGEQYF.

The gene calls are TRBV19 and TRBJ1-2, with D maybe TRBD1 (5 bases). Trimming removed 10 bases from V and 10 bases from J, with 16 bases in between. Germline V gene sequence: CDR1 LNHDA, CDR2 SQIVND (reference sequence). The CDR3 runs to 11 residues. The CDR3, as DNA: TGTGCCACCAGTACGGGGGATATCTACACCTTC. Translating it yields CATSTGDIYTF. Full variable domain (missing parts from reference TRBV19 and TRBJ1-2): DGGITQSPKYLFRKEGQNVTLSCEQNLNHDAMYWYRQDPGQGLRLIYYSQIVNDFQKGDIAEGYSVSREKKESFPLTVTSAQKNPTAFYLCATSTGDIYTFGSGTRLTVV.

The rearrangement links TRBV24-1 to TRBJ2-3, with D unclear. Between the trimmed V and J ends, which lost 4 bases and 8 bases, there was a span of 9 bases. CDR1 is KGHDR, CDR2 SFDVKD, per germline. CDR3 size: 12 residues. For the CDR3, the DNA is TGTGCCACCAGTGACTCCGCCGGTACGCAGTATTTT. Translated: CATSDSAGTQYF.

This chain links TRBV5-6 with TRBJ1-1; maybe TRBD1 (5 bases). The CDR3 covers 14 residues. V was clipped by 2 bases and J by 2 bases, with 10 bases between them. Germline CDR1 SGHDT, CDR2 YYEEEE. The CDR3 DNA follows: TGTGCCAGCAGCTTAGGGGCAGAAAACACTGAAGCTTTCTTT. Amino acids: CASSLGAENTEAFF.

The chain uses TRBV5-5 and TRBJ1-2; D is unresolved. The germline V and J ends were trimmed by 1 base and 10 bases, with 8 bases remaining between them. Germline V gene sequence: CDR1 SGHKS, CDR2 YYEKEE (reference sequence). The CDR3 contains 11 residues. CDR3 loop: CASSLLRSYTF. The CDR3, as DNA: TGTGCCAGCAGCTTGTTGCGGTCCTACACCTTC.

The rearrangement uses TRBV12-3 or TRBV12-4 and TRBJ1-1; tentatively, D is TRBD1 (5 bases). The CDR3 is 13 residues long. Trimming left V 7 bases short and J 0 bases short, with 9 bases between. The CDR3, as DNA: TGTGCCAGCACCACACAGGTGAACACTGAAGCTTTCTTT. Its translation: CASTTQVNTEAFF.